A selection of T cell receptor beta chains follows, all from one sample in a study of cytomegalovirus exposure and HLA in healthy donors. TCRdb's table, derived via immunoSEQ multiplex PCR, lists solely in-frame clones and lacks some. The sample holds roughly 160,000 clones, approximately 71% seen once. Sequencing input: PBMCs. These receptors were collected from a girl under 18 in good health and CMV-seronegative. Both conserved end residues are part of each CDR3. The D gene is left open where the match is weak. Rows give clone size only sometimes, using once, few, many, or a class for an expanded clone.

TRBJ1-1 | TRBV6-6 | . | . | TGTGCCAGCAGTCAGGGTTTTCGGAACACTGAAGCTTTCTTT | CASSQGFRNTEAFF
TRBJ2-7 | TRBV6-5 | TRBD2 | . | TGTGCCAGCAGTTATGTCAGCCTAGCGGGTACCTACGAGCAGTACTTC | CASSYVSLAGTYEQYF
TRBJ1-1 | TRBV6-1 | . | . | TGTGCCAGCAGTGAGGGGGGGTTGAACACTGAAGCTTTCTTT | CASSEGGLNTEAFF
TRBJ1-3 | TRBV9 | . | . | TGTGCCAGCAGCGGAGGGGGAAACACCATATATTTT | CASSGGGNTIYF
TRBJ1-5 | TRBV6-1 | . | medium-sized | TGTGCCAGCAGGGCGGGAAACAATCAGCCCCAGCATTTT | CASRAGNNQPQHF
TRBJ2-1 | TRBV4-1 | TRBD1 | . | TGCGCCAGCAGCCAAAGACAGGGAGTCTACAATGAGCAGTTCTTC | CASSQRQGVYNEQFF
TRBJ2-2 | TRBV11-2 | . | . | TGTGCCAGCAGCTTAGAGGTCCTAAACACCGGGGAGCTGTTTTTT | CASSLEVLNTGELFF
TRBJ1-2 | TRBV5-1 | TRBD1 | few | TGCGCCAGCAGGGGACAGCCCGAGGCCTACACCTTC | CASRGQPEAYTF
TRBJ1-5 | TRBV5-6 | . | once | TGTGCCAGCAGCTTTTCCAGGAATCAGCCCCAGCATTTT | CASSFSRNQPQHF
TRBJ2-3 | TRBV4-1 | . | . | TGCGCCAGCACCCCCCGGGGGTTCATGCCCCAAGATACGCAGTATTTT | CASTPRGFMPQDTQYF
TRBJ1-1 | TRBV30 | . | . | TGTGCCTGGAGTCAGGGCAGGGCTGAAGCTTTCTTT | CAWSQGRAEAFF
TRBJ2-5 | TRBV7-6 | . | . | TGTGCCAGCAGCCGATTTGGCGATGAGGGCGGAGAGACCCAGTACTTC | CASSRFGDEGGETQYF
TRBJ1-1 | TRBV19 | . | . | TGTGCCAGTAGTATAGATTCGTTGAACACTGAAGCTTTCTTT | CASSIDSLNTEAFF
TRBJ1-2 | TRBV5-1 | TRBD1 | . | TGCGCCAGCAGCCACGGGACAGGGGATGGCTACACCTTC | CASSHGTGDGYTF
TRBJ2-7 | TRBV2 | . | . | TGTGCCAGCAGTGAAGCGCTGGGAGGTCCCGAGCAGTACTTC | CASSEALGGPEQYF
TRBJ2-1 | TRBV7-9 | . | few | TGTGCCAGCAGCTTAGTAGGGGCTAATGAGCAGTTCTTC | CASSLVGANEQFF
TRBJ1-4 | TRBV6-1 | TRBD1 | . | TGTGCCAGCAGTGCCCTGACAGGGGCAAATGGGGAAAAACTGTTTTTT | CASSALTGANGEKLFF
TRBJ1-3 | TRBV6-5 | . | . | TGTGCCAGCAGTTACTCGGACATGAGCTCTGGAAACACCATATATTTT | CASSYSDMSSGNTIYF
TRBJ2-7 | TRBV7-7 | TRBD1 | . | TGTGCCAGCAGCCTATCCGGGACAGGGGACGAGCAGTACTTC | CASSLSGTGDEQYF
TRBJ1-2 | TRBV25-1 | . | . | TGTGCCAGCAGTGGAGGGCACAGCCAAGGAGGCTACACCTTC | CASSGGHSQGGYTF
TRBJ1-2 | TRBV5-6 | TRBD1 | . | TGTGCCAGCAGCTTGTTGAACAGGGGAATCACCTTC | CASSLLNRGITF
TRBJ1-2 | TRBV6-5 | . | . | TGTGCCAGCAGTTCCACTGCGGGGAGGGGCAATGGCTACACCTTC | CASSSTAGRGNGYTF
TRBJ2-3 | TRBV6-5 | TRBD2 | few | TGTGCCAGCAGTTACCAGGGAGGGGCGGTAGGAGATACGCAGTATTTT | CASSYQGGAVGDTQYF
TRBJ1-1 | TRBV6-1 | . | . | TGTGCCAGCAGTGATAACGGGGGGGCCACTGAAGCTTTCTTT | CASSDNGGATEAFF
TRBJ1-1 | TRBV15 | . | . | TGTGCCACCAGCACTCTCACTGAAGCTTTCTTT | CATSTLTEAFF
TRBJ1-2 | TRBV5-4 | TRBD1 | . | TGTGCCAGCAGCGCGGGGACAGCCGTCTATGGCTACACCTTC | CASSAGTAVYGYTF
TRBJ2-5 | TRBV19 | TRBD2 | . | TGTGCCAGTAGCATCGGGACTAGCGGACAAGAGACCCAGTACTTC | CASSIGTSGQETQYF
TRBJ2-5 | TRBV7-2 | TRBD2 | few | TGTGCCAGCAGCCTAGGCCCAGCGGGGGCCCGATACCTTCAAGAGACCCAGTACTTC | CASSLGPAGARYLQETQYF
TRBJ1-2 | TRBV7-9 | . | . | TGTGCCAGCAGCTTATCACAGGGAGCCCTCTACGGCTACACCTTC | CASSLSQGALYGYTF
TRBJ1-3 | TRBV6-1 | . | . | TGTGCCAGCGGCTACCTTGGCGGTGGAAACACCATATATTTT | CASGYLGGGNTIYF
TRBJ1-1 | TRBV9 | . | . | TGTGCCAGCAGCGTAGCCTCAGGGGTAGGCACTGAAGCTTTCTTT | CASSVASGVGTEAFF
TRBJ1-5 | TRBV7-9 | TRBD1 | . | TGTGCCAGCAGCTTAGATGGGACAGCTTATCAGCCCCAGCATTTT | CASSLDGTAYQPQHF
TRBJ1-4 | TRBV30 | TRBD1 | . | TGTGCCTGGAGAAAGACAGGGCGAGAAAAACTGTTTTTT | CAWRKTGREKLFF
TRBJ1-4 | TRBV7-8 | . | . | TGTGCCAGCAGCCCCCTAGTGACTAATGAAAAACTGTTTTTT | CASSPLVTNEKLFF
TRBJ1-4 | TRBV19 | . | . | TGTGCCAGTAGTTCCCTACAGATCGGAAATGAAAAACTGTTTTTT | CASSSLQIGNEKLFF